This T cell receptor (beta chain) was captured by sequencing in a study of spatial heterogeneity in lung cancer. Time point defined: sample taken at primary tumor resection. Sequencing covered unsorted whole RNA taken from tumor, nontumor lung or frozen PBMC. Using its own MiXCR run on the 5' RACE reads, TCRdb lists one record per CDR3 protein. Found here are tens of thousands of distinct CDR3 sequences, approximately 20% of them singletons; the top ten hold roughly 6%. This sample comprised PBMCs, obtained at surgery. The clonotype originates from a male donor with early-stage non-small cell lung cancer.

Here the CDR3 DNA reads TGCAGTGCTAGCGCCAGCTCCTACGAGCAGTACTTC. Translation gives CSASASSYEQYF. V usage is TRBV20-1 and J usage is TRBJ2-7; unclear D gene. With 3 bases removed from V and 0 bases from J, the gap between germline ends came to 6 bases. Germline V CDR1 and CDR2: DFQATT, SNEGSKA (reference sequence). There are 12 residues in the CDR3.